These 27 T cell receptor beta chains were all obtained from the same sample, sequenced in a study of shared clonotypes between healthy human individuals. Some clones are missing from TCRdb's copy, which holds only in-frame ones; the method was immunoSEQ multiplex PCR. The table lists about 480,000 clones, 60% to 80% of them singletons, with about an eighth in the top ten. The sample comprised PBMCs. The source is a woman aged 40 to 50 in good health. Some clones in this sample may be carry-over from other donors' samples.

V usage is TRBV5-1 and J usage is TRBJ2-3; D may match TRBD1 or TRBD2 (5 bases each). Trimming stripped 4 bases from V and 2 bases from J, with 14 bases between. The germline V gene encodes CDR1 SGHRS and CDR2 YFSETQ. The CDR3 consists of 15 residues. The CDR3 sequence: CASSRDDYSTDTQYF. The CDR3 nucleotides are TGCGCCAGCAGCCGGGACGATTATTCCACAGATACGCAGTATTTT.

This clone was recorded at least ten times. The chain couples TRBV7-5 to TRBJ2-5. TRBV7-5 is annotated as a pseudogene. The CDR3 is 18 residues long. CDR3 nucleotides: TGTGTCAGAAGCTTAGGGCCCTGCTACACCCCGCTGGAAGAGACCCAGTACTTC. Its protein product is CVRSLGPCYTPLEETQYF.

This clone showed up just once. The chain recombines TRBV18 with TRBJ2-6; D is ambiguous. Germline values: CDR1 KGHSH, CDR2 LQKENI. The germline V and J ends were trimmed by 0 bases and 0 bases, with 6 bases remaining between them. The CDR3 runs to 16 residues. The CDR3 spells CASSPPGGSGANVLTF. Written as DNA, the CDR3 is TGTGCCAGCTCACCACCGGGCGGCTCTGGGGCCAACGTCCTGACTTTC.

The V call is TRBV28, the J call TRBJ2-7; a weak D match, TRBD2 (5 bases). This CDR3 region has 14 residues. The germline V gene encodes CDR1 MDHEN and CDR2 SYDVKM. V gave up 5 bases and J gave up 3 bases, with 14 bases separating them. The CDR3 DNA reads TGTGCCAGCAGTACCCTCCGGGGTGGCTACGAGCAGTACTTC. Amino acids: CASSTLRGGYEQYF.

In regard to this clone: Other DNA sequences in this sample translate to the same CDR3. This rearrangement joins TRBV11-2 to TRBJ1-1, with TRBD1 identical over 8 bases. The germline CDR1 and CDR2 sequences are SGHAT and FQNNGV. With 6 bases clipped from V and 5 bases from J, the junction kept 2 bases outside the gene matches. There are 12 residues in the CDR3. Here the CDR3 reads CASSTGGTEAFF. CDR3 DNA: TGTGCCAGCAGTACAGGGGGTACTGAAGCTTTCTTT.

V usage is TRBV19 and J usage is TRBJ1-1; unclear D gene. The germline gives CDR1 LNHDA, CDR2 SQIVND (reference sequence). CDR3 size: 14 residues. Trimming left V 4 bases short and J 3 bases short, with 12 bases between. CDR3: CASSTDTRDTEAFF. In DNA, the CDR3 is TGTGCCAGTAGTACGGATACACGGGACACTGAAGCTTTCTTT.

The gene calls are TRBV30 and TRBJ2-3, with D hard to call. V lost 4 bases, J lost 4 bases, and 12 bases lay in between. Germline CDR1 GTSNPN, CDR2 SVGIG (reference sequence). The CDR3 length is 13 residues. The CDR3 here is CAWISLTADTQYF. CDR3 sequence (DNA): TGTGCCTGGATTAGCCTCACGGCAGATACGCAGTATTTT.

This chain connects TRBV30 to TRBJ2-7, with D perhaps TRBD1 or TRBD2 (5 bases each). This CDR3 has 11 amino acids. Trimming shortened V by 4 bases and J by 4 bases, and 8 bases separated the two germline ends. Germline CDR1 and CDR2: GTSNPN and SVGIG (reference sequence). The CDR3 is CAWTEGYEQYF. The CDR3, as DNA: TGTGCCTGGACAGAGGGGTACGAGCAGTACTTC.

The chain is built from TRBV27 and TRBJ2-5; 8 bases match TRBD2. V trimming: 5 bases; J trimming: 5 bases; junction bases outside the gene matches: 7. The CDR3 spans 14 residues. Per germline, CDR1 MNHEY and CDR2 SMNVEV (reference sequence). The CDR3 spells CASSGGTSWETQYF. The CDR3 DNA is TGTGCCAGCAGTGGTGGGACTAGTTGGGAGACCCAGTACTTC.

The CDR3 sequence: CASSTGLRYEQYF. As DNA, the CDR3 is TGTGCCAGCAGCACGGGACTACGCTACGAGCAGTACTTC. The V gene is TRBV11-1, the J gene TRBJ2-7; 7 bases align to TRBD2. This CDR3 is built from 13 residues. The junction had 4 bases not matched to a gene; V was cut back by 5 bases and J by 3 bases. CDR1 is SGHAT, CDR2 FQDESV, per germline (reference sequence).

This chain joins TRBV25-1 and TRBJ2-1; D remains ambiguous. This CDR3 comprises 13 residues. The V gene's germline CDR1 is MGHDK and CDR2 SYGVNS. Trimming took off 4 bases at V and 6 bases at J, with 10 bases between the two ends. The CDR3 here is CASSAGRRNEQFF. The CDR3 DNA sequence: TGTGCCAGCAGTGCTGGACGCCGCAATGAGCAGTTCTTC.

This clone was seen only once. The chain combines TRBV6-6 with TRBJ2-7; a weak D match, TRBD1 (6 bases). The CDR3 runs to 16 residues. V lost 5 bases and J 2 bases, leaving 19 bases between the germline ends. Germline assignment: CDR1 MNHNY and CDR2 SVGAGI (reference sequence). CDR3 nucleotide sequence: TGTGCCAGCAGTCCACAGGCACCGAGGACAGCCTACGAGCAGTACTTC. This codes for CASSPQAPRTAYEQYF.

V gene TRBV19 combines with J gene TRBJ2-1; 9 bases fit TRBD2. This CDR3 has 18 residues. Trimming at V came to 3 bases and at J to 2 bases, leaving 11 bases not matched to a gene. Germline-derived CDR1 and CDR2 are LNHDA and SQIVND (reference sequence). The CDR3 bases are TGTGCCAGTAGTATTCCCGCCTATAGCGGGAGACCCTACAATGAGCAGTTCTTC. Protein product: CASSIPAYSGRPYNEQFF. The entire variable domain, with the rest obtained from reference TRBV19 and TRBJ2-1, is as follows: DGGITQSPKYLFRKEGQNVTLSCEQNLNHDAMYWYRQDPGQGLRLIYYSQIVNDFQKGDIAEGYSVSREKKESFPLTVTSAQKNPTAFYLCASSIPAYSGRPYNEQFFGPGTRLTVL.

Only a few counts were recorded for this clone. The chain is built from TRBV6-1 and TRBJ1-3; 8 bases line up with TRBD1. The germline V gene has CDR1 MNHNS and CDR2 SASEGT. V dropped 6 bases and J dropped 3; count of bases not matched to a gene: 4. CDR3 size: 14 residues. CDR3 sequence reads: CASRPGGFGNTIYF. The CDR3 region has the DNA TGTGCCAGCAGACCAGGGGGCTTTGGAAACACCATATATTTT.

The chain has TRBV2 and TRBJ1-2; D uncertain. CDR3 length equals 12 residues. V was trimmed by 7 bases and J by 8 bases, leaving 14 bases between them. Germline values: CDR1 SNHLY, CDR2 FYNNEI. The CDR3 sequence is CASTEGNWGYTF. CDR3 nucleotides: TGTGCCAGCACCGAAGGGAACTGGGGCTACACCTTC.

The chain combines TRBV29-1 with TRBJ2-7, with TRBD1 matching over 8 bases. CDR1 and CDR2 (germline): SQVTM, ANQGSEA. V shed 7 bases and J 7 bases; nucleotides not matched to a gene: 6. This CDR3 has 11 amino acids. The CDR3 DNA reads as TGCAGCGGAAACAGGGGGATGGAGCAGTACTTC. Protein product: CSGNRGMEQYF.

The chain joins TRBV29-1 to TRBJ2-5; 9 nucleotides match TRBD2. J lost 4 bases, V lost 6 bases, and 15 bases had no gene match. The germline V gene has CDR1 SQVTM and CDR2 ANQGSEA. CDR3 length: 16 residues. CDR3 sequence: CSVRALVAGVGETQYF. The CDR3 DNA reads as TGCAGCGTGAGAGCCTTGGTAGCGGGAGTCGGAGAGACCCAGTACTTC.

The table lists this clone with many counts. The V gene is TRBV4-3, the J gene TRBJ2-1, with TRBD2 matching over 9 bases. Germline CDR1 is LGHNA and CDR2 is YSLEER. The CDR3 loop spans 17 amino acids. The V and J ends lost 2 bases and 2 bases, in that order; junction bases with no gene match: 7. The CDR3 DNA reads TGCGCCAGCAGCCAATGGAGTAGCGGGGGCGCCTACAATGAGCAGTTCTTC. Translated, it gives CASSQWSSGGAYNEQFF.

The J gene is TRBJ1-3, the V gene TRBV11-2; D might be TRBD1 (5 bases). The ends were cut back, 5 bases at V and 7 bases at J, with 15 bases in the middle. The germline V gene encodes CDR1 SGHAT and CDR2 FQNNGV. The CDR3 loop spans 14 amino acids. CDR3 amino acids: CASSILGTSNTIYF. For the CDR3, the DNA is TGTGCCAGCAGCATTTTAGGGACCTCCAACACCATATATTTT.

The chain joins TRBV30 to TRBJ1-5, with D possibly being TRBD1 (5 bases). V lost 2 bases, J lost 4 bases, and 12 bases lay in between. Per germline, CDR1 GTSNPN and CDR2 SVGIG (reference sequence). This CDR3 comprises 14 residues. This chain's CDR3 is CAWSRGLKNQPQHF. The CDR3, as DNA: TGTGCCTGGAGTCGGGGACTGAAGAATCAGCCCCAGCATTTT.

The chain is built from TRBV6-1 and TRBJ2-7; 10 positions agree with TRBD1. The CDR3 has 16 amino acids. Germline loops: CDR1 MNHNS, CDR2 SASEGT. V lost 2 bases, J lost 3 bases, and 7 bases stayed unmatched. The CDR3 protein is CASSESWTGGIYEQYF. For the CDR3, the DNA is TGTGCCAGCAGTGAATCTTGGACAGGGGGTATCTACGAGCAGTACTTC.

This chain joins TRBV27 and TRBJ2-5; TRBD1 is a possible D gene (6 bases). The DNA end favors TRBJ2-7, so the J call may be wrong. The CDR3 covers 13 residues. The germline gives CDR1 MNHEY, CDR2 SMNVEV (reference sequence). CDR3 coding DNA: TGTGCCAGCAGTTTTGGCAGGGGATACGAGCAGTACTTC. It yields the protein CASSFGRGYEQYF.

V is TRBV15 and J is TRBJ1-2; no clear D gene. CDR1 and CDR2 from the germline V gene are LNHNV and YYDKDF (reference sequence). V was clipped by 1 base and J by 4 bases, with 10 bases between them. The CDR3 is 14 amino acids. This CDR3 is CATSRGGPGYGYTF. The CDR3 bases are TGTGCCACCAGCAGAGGTGGGCCAGGCTATGGCTACACCTTC.

This clone was seen a few times. The rearrangement joins TRBV28 to TRBJ1-1; D call uncertain. V gave up 5 bases and J gave up 0 bases, with 13 bases separating them. This CDR3 has 15 residues. The germline V gene has CDR1 MDHEN and CDR2 SYDVKM. The CDR3 protein is CASSPPRSMNTEAFF. The CDR3 DNA follows: TGTGCCAGCAGTCCCCCGCGATCCATGAACACTGAAGCTTTCTTT.

The gene calls are TRBV19 and TRBJ1-2; D gene ambiguous. V shed 5 bases and J shed 0 bases, with 13 bases lying between them. There are 15 residues in the CDR3. The germline CDR1 and CDR2 sequences are LNHDA and SQIVND (reference sequence). In DNA, the CDR3 is TGTGCCAGTAGTTTACGGCTTGAGACTAACTATGGCTACACCTTC. Amino acid sequence: CASSLRLETNYGYTF.

V and J are TRBV28 and TRBJ1-2; 7 nucleotides line up with TRBD1. CDR3 length: 16 amino acids. Trimming at V came to 6 bases and at J to 4 bases, leaving 14 bases not matched to a gene. Germline CDR1 MDHEN, CDR2 SYDVKM. Here the CDR3 DNA reads TGTGCCAGCAGCCCTTCCGGGACAGTCTTCGGCTATGGCTACACCTTC. Translated: CASSPSGTVFGYGYTF.

V usage is TRBV15 and J usage is TRBJ2-2, with 7 nucleotides matching TRBD2. V trimming: 0 bases; J trimming: 4 bases; junction bases outside the gene matches: 5. The CDR3 extends over 16 amino acids. Germline assignment: CDR1 LNHNV and CDR2 YYDKDF (reference sequence). CDR3 residues: CATSRDLAVPTGELFF. DNA for the CDR3: TGTGCCACCAGCAGAGATCTAGCGGTCCCCACCGGGGAGCTGTTTTTT.